The present T cell receptor (beta chain) was sequenced within a study of blood T cell repertoires in COVID-19. Overall study context: Acute and convalescent COVID-19 samples came from the United States, Italy and Spain. Sample material is recorded as cDNA or gDNA derived from T cells, B-cell-depleted T cells, or PBMCs.

Trimming cost V 4 bases and J 0 bases, with 15 bases left between them. Germline V gene lookup returns CDR1 LNHDA and CDR2 SQIVND (reference sequence). The CDR3 is 16 amino acids. Original methodology: Amplification from reference gene primers served as the basis for estimated nucleated cell counts. This table comes from immunoSEQ multiplex PCR, and its TCRdb copy is limited to in-frame clones, with some not included. The D gene and trimming were derived from the DNA, and the V and J assignments and clone size from that table. In the table there are about 81,000 clones, roughly 82% of which are singletons.

The sequencing sample was made of peripheral blood. The receptor was isolated from a human donor in a cohort sampled during active COVID-19. The chain carries TRBV19 and TRBJ1-2, with D possibly TRBD1 on 5 matching bases. CDR3 in amino acids: CASSSPPGVANYGYTF. For the CDR3, the DNA is TGTGCCAGTAGTAGTCCCCCGGGGGTGGCTAACTATGGCTACACCTTC.